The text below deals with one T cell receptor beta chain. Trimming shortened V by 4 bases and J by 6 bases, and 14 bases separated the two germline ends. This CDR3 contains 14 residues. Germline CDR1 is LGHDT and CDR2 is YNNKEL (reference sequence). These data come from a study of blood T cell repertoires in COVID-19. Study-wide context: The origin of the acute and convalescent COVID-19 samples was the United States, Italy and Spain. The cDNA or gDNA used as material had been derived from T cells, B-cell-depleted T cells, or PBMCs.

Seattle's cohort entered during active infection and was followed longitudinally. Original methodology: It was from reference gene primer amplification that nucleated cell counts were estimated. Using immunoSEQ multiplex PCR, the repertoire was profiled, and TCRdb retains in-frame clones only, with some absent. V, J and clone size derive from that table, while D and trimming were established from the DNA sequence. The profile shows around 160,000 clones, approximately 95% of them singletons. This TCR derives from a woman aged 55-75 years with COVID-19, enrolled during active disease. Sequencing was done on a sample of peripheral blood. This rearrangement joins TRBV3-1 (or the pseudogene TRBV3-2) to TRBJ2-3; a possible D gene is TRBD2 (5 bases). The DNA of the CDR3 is TGTGCCAGCAGCCTCGGGGTGGCATCGGATACGCAGTATTTT. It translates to CASSLGVASDTQYF.